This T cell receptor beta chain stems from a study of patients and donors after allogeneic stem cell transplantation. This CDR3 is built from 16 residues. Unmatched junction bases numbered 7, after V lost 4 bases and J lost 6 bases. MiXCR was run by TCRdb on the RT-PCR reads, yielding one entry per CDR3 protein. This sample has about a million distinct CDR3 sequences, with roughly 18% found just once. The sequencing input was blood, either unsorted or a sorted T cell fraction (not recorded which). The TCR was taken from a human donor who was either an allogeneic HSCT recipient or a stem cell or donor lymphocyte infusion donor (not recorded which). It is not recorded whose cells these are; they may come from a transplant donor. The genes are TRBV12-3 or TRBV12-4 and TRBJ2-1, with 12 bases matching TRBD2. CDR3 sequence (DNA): TGTGCCAGCAGTTCGCTTCCTAGCGGGAGGGCCAATGAGCAGTTCTTC. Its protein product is CASSSLPSGRANEQFF.